One sample yielded the 11 T cell receptor beta chains listed below, sequenced in a study of shared clonotypes between healthy human individuals. TCRdb's table, derived via immunoSEQ multiplex PCR, lists solely in-frame clones and lacks some. The sample lists some 2 million clones, about 95% occurring once. Terminally differentiated effector memory CD45RA+ cells were excluded by CCR7 positive selection of CD45RO-negative cells. Sequenced: naive CD8+ T cells sorted from blood. The receptors were sampled from a man between 18 and 35 years old in good health.

This chain connects TRBV30 to TRBJ2-2, with D possibly being TRBD1 or TRBD2 (5 bases each). V was clipped by 4 bases and J by 3 bases, with 6 bases between them. Germline assignment: CDR1 GTSNPN and CDR2 SVGIG (reference sequence). The CDR3 runs 12 residues. The CDR3 nucleotides are TGTGCCTGGACGGGGCACACCGGGGAGCTGTTTTTT. It specifies CAWTGHTGELFF.

The chain couples TRBV25-1 to TRBJ2-7; D possibly corresponds to TRBD2 (7 bases). CDR3 size: 14 residues. CDR1 is MGHDK, CDR2 SYGVNS, per germline. The germline V and J ends were trimmed by 4 bases and 0 bases, with 10 bases remaining between them. The CDR3 spells CASSAGGRSYEQYF. As DNA, the CDR3 is TGTGCCAGCAGTGCCGGGGGGCGCTCCTACGAGCAGTACTTC.

This chain uses TRBV6-5 with TRBJ2-7; 9 nucleotides line up with TRBD1. This CDR3 region has 15 residues. Trimming at V came to 9 bases and at J to 7 bases, leaving 16 bases not matched to a gene. Germline V gives CDR1 MNHEY, CDR2 SVGAGI. Written as DNA, the CDR3 is TGTGCCAGTCATCCAACAGGGGGCTTATTAGGGGAGCAGTACTTC. It is translated as CASHPTGGLLGEQYF.

V is TRBV7-9 and J is TRBJ2-2; tentatively, D is TRBD2 (5 bases). The length of the CDR3 is 15 residues. CDR1 and CDR2 from the germline V gene are SEHNR and FQNEAQ (reference sequence). V was clipped by 2 bases and J by 3 bases, with 10 bases between them. CDR3 nucleotides: TGTGCCAGCAGCTTACCCCTAGCCGACACCGGGGAGCTGTTTTTT. Protein product: CASSLPLADTGELFF. The whole variable domain, remainder taken from reference TRBV7-9 and TRBJ2-2, is DTGVSQNPRHKITKRGQNVTFRCDPISEHNRLYWYRQTLGQGPEFLTYFQNEAQLEKSRLLSDRFSAERPKGSFSTLEIQRTEQGDSAMYLCASSLPLADTGELFFGEGSRLTVL.

The CDR3 DNA reads TGTGCCAGCAGTGAATCAGGGGGTAGCTCCTACGAGCAGTACTTC. Translation: CASSESGGSSYEQYF. The V gene is TRBV25-1, the J gene TRBJ2-7, with 7 positions matching TRBD1. The V and J ends lost 1 base and 0 bases, in that order; junction bases with no gene match: 3. In germline, CDR1 is MGHDK, CDR2 SYGVNS. The CDR3 loop spans 15 amino acids.

This chain links TRBV4-1 with TRBJ1-1, with D possibly being TRBD1 (5 bases). The CDR3 has 14 amino acids. Germline CDR1 MGHRA, CDR2 YSYEKL. Trimming removed 5 bases at V and 4 bases at J, with 14 bases between. The CDR3 spells CASSSREGPTEAFF. In nucleotides, the CDR3 is TGCGCCAGCAGCTCTAGGGAGGGGCCCACTGAAGCTTTCTTT.

Turning to this clone: Other DNA sequences in this specimen translate into the identical CDR3. V usage is TRBV19 and J usage is TRBJ2-7; a weak D match, TRBD2 (6 bases). Germline V gene lookup returns CDR1 LNHDA and CDR2 SQIVND (reference sequence). V was trimmed by 5 bases and J by 2 bases, leaving 10 bases between them. This CDR3 region has 13 residues. The DNA of the CDR3 is TGTGCCAGTAGTCCGGGACTTACCTACGAGCAGTACTTC. This sequence encodes CASSPGLTYEQYF.

Of note for this clone: An end of the junction differs from the germline gene, which may be a read error. Other DNA sequences of this sample code for an identical CDR3. V and J are TRBV27 and TRBJ1-1, with D unclear. The CDR3 runs to 13 residues. From germline, CDR1 is MNHEY and CDR2 SMNVEV (reference sequence). The CDR3 nucleotides are TGTGCCAGCAGATATACAGAGAACACTGAAGCCTTCTTT. Amino acid sequence: CASRYTENTEAFF.

With respect to this clone: This same CDR3 is encoded by further DNA sequences in the sample. The chain carries TRBV27 and TRBJ2-1; no firm D call. V lost 3 bases, J lost 4 bases, and 7 bases lay in between. Per germline, CDR1 MNHEY and CDR2 SMNVEV (reference sequence). CDR3 length equals 13 residues. CDR3 amino acids: CASSFSGYNEQFF. As DNA, the CDR3 is TGTGCCAGCAGTTTCTCTGGGTACAATGAGCAGTTCTTC.

The chain employs TRBV2 and TRBJ2-7; 9 bases map to TRBD1. Germline V gene sequence: CDR1 SNHLY, CDR2 FYNNEI. The CDR3 contains 15 residues. The ends lost 6 bases at V and 5 bases at J; junction bases unmatched: 11. The DNA for the CDR3 is TGTGCCAGCAGCCTTGGACAGGGGATTCGGAACGAGCAGTACTTC. It encodes CASSLGQGIRNEQYF.

The chain is built from TRBV4-1 and TRBJ2-7, with a possible D match to TRBD1 (5 bases). Deletions cut 0 bases from V and 3 bases from J, with 12 bases between. This CDR3 has 15 residues. Germline loops: CDR1 MGHRA, CDR2 YSYEKL. CDR3 sequence (DNA): TGCGCCAGCAGCCAAGATGGGGCAGGGTTCTACGAGCAGTACTTC. Translating gives CASSQDGAGFYEQYF.